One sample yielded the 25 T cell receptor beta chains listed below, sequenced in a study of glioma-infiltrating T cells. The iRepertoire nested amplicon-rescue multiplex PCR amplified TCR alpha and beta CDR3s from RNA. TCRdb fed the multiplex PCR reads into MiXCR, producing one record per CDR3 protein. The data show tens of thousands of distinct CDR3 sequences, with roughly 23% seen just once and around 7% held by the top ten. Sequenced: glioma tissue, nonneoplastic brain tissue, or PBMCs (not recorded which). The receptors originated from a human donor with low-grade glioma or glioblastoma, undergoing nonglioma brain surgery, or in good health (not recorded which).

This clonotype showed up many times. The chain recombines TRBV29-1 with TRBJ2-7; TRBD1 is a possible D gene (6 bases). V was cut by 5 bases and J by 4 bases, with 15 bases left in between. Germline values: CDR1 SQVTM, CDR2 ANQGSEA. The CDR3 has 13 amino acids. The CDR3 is CSVLIPGVYEQYF. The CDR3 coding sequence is TGCAGCGTTCTGATTCCAGGGGTGTACGAGCAGTACTTC.

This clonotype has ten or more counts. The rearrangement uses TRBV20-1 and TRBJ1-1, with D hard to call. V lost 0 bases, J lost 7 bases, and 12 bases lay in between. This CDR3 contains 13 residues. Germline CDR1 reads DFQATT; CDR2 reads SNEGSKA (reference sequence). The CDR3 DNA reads TGCAGTGCTAGAGATGTGCCGGGAAGTGAAGCTTTCTTT. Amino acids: CSARDVPGSEAFF.

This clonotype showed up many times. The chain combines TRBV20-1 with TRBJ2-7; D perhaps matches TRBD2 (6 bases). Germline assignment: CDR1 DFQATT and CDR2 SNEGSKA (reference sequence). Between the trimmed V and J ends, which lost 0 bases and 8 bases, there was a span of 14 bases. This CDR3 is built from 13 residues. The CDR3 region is CSAREASRGKQYF. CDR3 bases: TGCAGTGCTAGAGAGGCCAGCCGCGGGAAGCAGTACTTC.

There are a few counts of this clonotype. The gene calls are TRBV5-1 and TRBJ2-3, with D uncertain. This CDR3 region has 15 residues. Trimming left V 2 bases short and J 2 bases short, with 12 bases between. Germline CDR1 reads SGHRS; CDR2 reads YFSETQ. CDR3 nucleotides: TGCGCCAGCAGCTTAATGGGTTATGACACAGATACGCAGTATTTT. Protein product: CASSLMGYDTDTQYF.

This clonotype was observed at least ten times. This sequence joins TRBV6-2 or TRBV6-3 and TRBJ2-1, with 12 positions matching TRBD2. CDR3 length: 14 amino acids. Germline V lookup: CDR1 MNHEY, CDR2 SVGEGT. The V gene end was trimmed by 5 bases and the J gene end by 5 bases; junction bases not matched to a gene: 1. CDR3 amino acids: CASSRTSGDNEQFF. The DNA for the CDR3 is TGTGCCAGCAGTCGGACTAGCGGGGACAATGAGCAGTTCTTC.

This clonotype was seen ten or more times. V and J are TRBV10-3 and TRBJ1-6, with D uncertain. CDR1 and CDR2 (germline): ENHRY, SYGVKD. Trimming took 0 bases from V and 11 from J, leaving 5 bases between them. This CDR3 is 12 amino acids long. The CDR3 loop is CAISESLAPLHF. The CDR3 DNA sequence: TGTGCCATCAGTGAGTCGTTAGCACCCCTCCACTTT.

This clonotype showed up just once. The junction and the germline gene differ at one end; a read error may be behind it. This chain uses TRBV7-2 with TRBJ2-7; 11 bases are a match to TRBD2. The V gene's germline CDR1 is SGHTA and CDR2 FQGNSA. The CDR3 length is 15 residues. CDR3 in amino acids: CARSYSGRDLYEQYF. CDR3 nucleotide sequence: TGTGCCCGCAGCTATAGCGGGAGGGATCTTTACGAGCAGTACTTC.

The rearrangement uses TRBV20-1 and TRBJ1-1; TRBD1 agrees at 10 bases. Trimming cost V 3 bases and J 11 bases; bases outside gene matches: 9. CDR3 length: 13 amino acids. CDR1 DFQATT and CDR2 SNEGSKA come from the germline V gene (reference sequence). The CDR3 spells CSARRQGATKAFF. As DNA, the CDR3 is TGCAGTGCTAGGCGACAGGGGGCTACTAAGGCTTTCTTT.

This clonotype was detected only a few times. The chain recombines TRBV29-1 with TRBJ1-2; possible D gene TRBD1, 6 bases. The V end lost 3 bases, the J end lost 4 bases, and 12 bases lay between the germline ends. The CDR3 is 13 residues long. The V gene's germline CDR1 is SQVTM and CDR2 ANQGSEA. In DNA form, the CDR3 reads TGCAGCGTTGATCAGGGGCTCTCCTATGGCTACACCTTC. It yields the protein CSVDQGLSYGYTF. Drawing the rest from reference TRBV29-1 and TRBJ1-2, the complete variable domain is SAVISQKPSRDICQRGTSLTIQCQVDSQVTMMFWYRQQPGQSLTLIATANQGSEATYESGFVIDKFPISRPNLTFSTLTVSNMSPEDSSIYLCSVDQGLSYGYTFGSGTRLTVV.

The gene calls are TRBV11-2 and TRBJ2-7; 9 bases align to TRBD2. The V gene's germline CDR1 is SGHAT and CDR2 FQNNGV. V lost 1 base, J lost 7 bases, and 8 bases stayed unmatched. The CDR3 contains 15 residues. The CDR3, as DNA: TGTGCCAGCAGCTTAGCGGCGGGGGGGCCGCGAGAGCAGTACTTC. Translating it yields CASSLAAGGPREQYF.

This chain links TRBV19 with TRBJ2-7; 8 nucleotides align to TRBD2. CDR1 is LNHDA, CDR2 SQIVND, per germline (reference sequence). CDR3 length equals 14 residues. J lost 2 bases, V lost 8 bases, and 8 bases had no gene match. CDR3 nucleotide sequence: TGTGCCAGTGAACAGCGGGAGCCCCCCTACGAGCAGTACTTC. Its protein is CASEQREPPYEQYF. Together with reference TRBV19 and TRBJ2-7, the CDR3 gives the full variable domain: DGGITQSPKYLFRKEGQNVTLSCEQNLNHDAMYWYRQDPGQGLRLIYYSQIVNDFQKGDIAEGYSVSREKKESFPLTVTSAQKNPTAFYLCASEQREPPYEQYFGPGTRLTVT.

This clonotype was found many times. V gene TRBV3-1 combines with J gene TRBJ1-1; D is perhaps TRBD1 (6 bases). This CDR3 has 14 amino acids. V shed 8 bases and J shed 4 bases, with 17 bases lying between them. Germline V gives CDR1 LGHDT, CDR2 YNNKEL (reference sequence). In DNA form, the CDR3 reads TGTGCCAGCGGAATAGGGGGGATATCCACTGAAGCTTTCTTT. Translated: CASGIGGISTEAFF.

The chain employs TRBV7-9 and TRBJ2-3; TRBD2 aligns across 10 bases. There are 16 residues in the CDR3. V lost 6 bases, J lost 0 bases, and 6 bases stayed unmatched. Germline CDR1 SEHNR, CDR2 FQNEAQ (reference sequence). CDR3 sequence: CASSLGLAASTDTQYF. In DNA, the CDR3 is TGTGCCAGCAGTCTTGGACTAGCGGCTAGCACAGATACGCAGTATTTT.

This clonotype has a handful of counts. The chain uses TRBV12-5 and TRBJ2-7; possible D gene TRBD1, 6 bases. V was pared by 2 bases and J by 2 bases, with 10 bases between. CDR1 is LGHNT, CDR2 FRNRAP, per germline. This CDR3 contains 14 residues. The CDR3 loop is CASGLSRTAYEQYF. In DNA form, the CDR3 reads TGTGCTAGTGGTTTGTCCCGGACAGCCTACGAGCAGTACTTC.

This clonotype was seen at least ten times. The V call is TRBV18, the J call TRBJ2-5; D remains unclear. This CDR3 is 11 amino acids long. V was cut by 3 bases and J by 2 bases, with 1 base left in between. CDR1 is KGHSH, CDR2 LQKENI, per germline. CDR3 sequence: CASSPQETQYF. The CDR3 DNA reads TGTGCCAGCTCACCTCAAGAGACCCAGTACTTC.

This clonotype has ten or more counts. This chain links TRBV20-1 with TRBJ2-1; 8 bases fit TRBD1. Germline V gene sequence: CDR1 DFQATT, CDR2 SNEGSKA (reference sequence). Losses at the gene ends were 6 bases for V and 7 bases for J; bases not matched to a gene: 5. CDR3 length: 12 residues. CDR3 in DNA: TGCAGTGCCCCCGGACAGGGAAATGAGCAGTTCTTC. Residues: CSAPGQGNEQFF.

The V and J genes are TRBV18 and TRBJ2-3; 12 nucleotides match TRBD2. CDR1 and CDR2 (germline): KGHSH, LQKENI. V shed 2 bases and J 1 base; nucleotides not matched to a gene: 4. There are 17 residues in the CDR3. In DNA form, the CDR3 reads TGTGCCAGCTCACCAGGCCGACTAGCGGGGGGCACAGATACGCAGTATTTT. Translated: CASSPGRLAGGTDTQYF.

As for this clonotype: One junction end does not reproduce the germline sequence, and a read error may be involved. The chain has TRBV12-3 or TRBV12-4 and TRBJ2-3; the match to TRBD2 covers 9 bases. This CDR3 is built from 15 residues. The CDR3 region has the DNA TGTGCCAGCAGTTTCCTAGCGGGGATGGGAAATGAGCAGTTCTTT. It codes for CASSFLAGMGNEQFF.

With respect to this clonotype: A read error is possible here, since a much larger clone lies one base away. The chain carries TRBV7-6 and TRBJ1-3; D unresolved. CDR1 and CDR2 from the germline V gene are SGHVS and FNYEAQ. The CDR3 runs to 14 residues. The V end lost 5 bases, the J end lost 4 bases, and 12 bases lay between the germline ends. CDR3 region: CASSPCTAGNTIYF. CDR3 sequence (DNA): TGTGCCAGCAGCCCCTGTACAGCAGGAAACACCATATATTTT.

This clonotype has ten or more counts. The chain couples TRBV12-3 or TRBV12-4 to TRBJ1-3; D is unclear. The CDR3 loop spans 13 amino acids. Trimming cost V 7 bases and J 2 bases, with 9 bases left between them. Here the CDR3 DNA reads TGTGCCAGCACCCTTAGGGCTGGAAACACCATATATTTT. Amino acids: CASTLRAGNTIYF.

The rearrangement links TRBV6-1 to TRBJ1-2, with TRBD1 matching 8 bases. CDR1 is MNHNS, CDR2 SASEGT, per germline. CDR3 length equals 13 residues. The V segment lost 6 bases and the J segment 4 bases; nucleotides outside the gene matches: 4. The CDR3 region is CASRSDRGYGYTF. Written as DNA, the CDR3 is TGTGCCAGCAGATCCGACAGGGGCTATGGCTACACCTTC.

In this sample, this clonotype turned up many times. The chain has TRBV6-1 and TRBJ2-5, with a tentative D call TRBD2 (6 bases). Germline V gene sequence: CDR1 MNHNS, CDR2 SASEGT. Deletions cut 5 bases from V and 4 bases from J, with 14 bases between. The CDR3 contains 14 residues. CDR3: CASSYTAGTETQYF. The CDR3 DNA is TGTGCCAGCAGTTATACCGCGGGAACAGAGACCCAGTACTTC.

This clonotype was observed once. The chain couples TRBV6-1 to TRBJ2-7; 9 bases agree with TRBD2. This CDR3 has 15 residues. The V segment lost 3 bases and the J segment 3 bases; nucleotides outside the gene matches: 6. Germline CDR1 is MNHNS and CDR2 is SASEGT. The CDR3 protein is CASSDPGLAFYEQYF. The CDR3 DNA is TGTGCCAGCAGTGATCCGGGACTAGCTTTCTACGAGCAGTACTTC.

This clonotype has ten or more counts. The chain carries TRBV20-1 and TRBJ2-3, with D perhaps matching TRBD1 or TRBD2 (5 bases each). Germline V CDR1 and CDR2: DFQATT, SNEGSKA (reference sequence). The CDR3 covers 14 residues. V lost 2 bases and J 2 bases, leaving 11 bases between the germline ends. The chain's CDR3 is CSARRRGNTDTQYF. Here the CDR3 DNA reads TGCAGTGCTAGAAGACGGGGCAACACAGATACGCAGTATTTT.

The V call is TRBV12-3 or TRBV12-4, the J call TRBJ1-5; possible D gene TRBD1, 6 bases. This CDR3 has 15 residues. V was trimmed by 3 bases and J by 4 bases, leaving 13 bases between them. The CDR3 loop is CASSLEQGLNQPQHF. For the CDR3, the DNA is TGTGCCAGCAGTTTGGAACAGGGCTTAAATCAGCCCCAGCATTTT.